Shown below are 13 T cell receptor beta chains from a single sample sequenced in a study of shared clonotypes between healthy human individuals. Measured with immunoSEQ multiplex PCR; TCRdb has only the in-frame clones, and not every one. The table has more than 450,000 clones, less than 85% seen once; the top ten hold 13%. The sequenced sample was PBMCs. These receptors were collected from a woman aged 40-49 years in good health. Some clones in this sample may be carry-over from other donors' samples.

The genes are TRBV11-2 and TRBJ2-2; the D is unclear. V lost 0 bases and J lost 7, with 12 bases in between. This CDR3 has 15 residues. Germline V CDR1 and CDR2: SGHAT, FQNNGV. The CDR3 bases are TGTGCCAGCAGCTTAGATGGTGGGTCTGGCGGGGAGCTGTTTTTT. It codes for CASSLDGGSGGELFF.

V and J are TRBV2 and TRBJ2-2; 13 nucleotides align to TRBD2. V dropped 6 bases and J dropped 0; count of bases not matched to a gene: 4. The CDR3 contains 17 residues. The germline gives CDR1 SNHLY, CDR2 FYNNEI. The CDR3 reads CASRTGTSGTNTGELFF. The CDR3 DNA is TGTGCCAGCAGGACCGGGACTAGCGGGACGAACACCGGGGAGCTGTTTTTT.

This clone was detected a few times. The chain links TRBV2 to TRBJ1-1; D is undetermined. Germline lookup yields CDR1 SNHLY and CDR2 FYNNEI. The CDR3 covers 13 residues. The germline V and J ends were trimmed by 2 bases and 1 base, with 5 bases remaining between them. The CDR3 nucleotides read TGTGCCAGCAGTGAATACAGGAACACTGAAGCTTTCTTT. Residues: CASSEYRNTEAFF.

V gene TRBV7-2 combines with J gene TRBJ2-3; 9 nucleotides line up with TRBD2. Trimming at V came to 5 bases and at J to 5 bases, leaving 8 bases not matched to a gene. Germline V gene sequence: CDR1 SGHTA, CDR2 FQGNSA. The CDR3 totals 15 residues. The CDR3, as DNA: TGTGCCAGCAGCCCCATGGCGGGAGGGGGAGATACGCAGTATTTT. Translated: CASSPMAGGGDTQYF.

J is TRBJ1-1 and V is TRBV28; D not resolved. This CDR3 is 15 amino acids long. V shed 1 base and J shed 4 bases, with 13 bases lying between them. The germline CDR1 and CDR2 sequences are MDHEN and SYDVKM. The CDR3 reads CASSLLPPSSTEAFF. CDR3 in DNA: TGTGCCAGCAGTTTATTACCCCCCAGTTCCACTGAAGCTTTCTTT.

This clone appeared once. The chain uses TRBV4-1 and TRBJ1-2; maybe TRBD1 (5 bases). Trimming cost V 0 bases and J 7 bases, with 15 bases left between them. The V gene's germline CDR1 is MGHRA and CDR2 YSYEKL. The length of the CDR3 is 15 residues. CDR3 coding DNA: TGCGCCAGCAGCCAAGATCACGGGGCCCGCCCTGGCTACACCTTC. Residues: CASSQDHGARPGYTF.

The rearrangement links TRBV7-2 to TRBJ1-2; D uncertain. Trimming left V 6 bases short and J 0 bases short, with 11 bases between. The germline gives CDR1 SGHTA, CDR2 FQGNSA. The CDR3 sequence is 14 residues long. CDR3 nucleotide sequence: TGTGCCAGCAGTCCTAGATTAGCTAACTATGGCTACACCTTC. Translated: CASSPRLANYGYTF.

Only one count was recorded for this clone. The chain carries TRBV28 and TRBJ2-7; no clear D gene. The CDR3 covers 13 residues. CDR1 MDHEN and CDR2 SYDVKM come from the germline V gene. V lost 6 bases and J lost 1, with 10 bases in between. The CDR3: CASRAGPSYEQYF. The CDR3 nucleotides read TGTGCCAGCAGGGCTGGTCCATCCTACGAGCAGTACTTC.

V usage is TRBV11-2 and J usage is TRBJ1-3; weak D call: TRBD1 (6 bases). V lost 6 bases and J 0 bases, leaving 12 bases between the germline ends. The CDR3 sequence is 15 residues long. Germline values: CDR1 SGHAT, CDR2 FQNNGV. CDR3 in amino acids: CASRPTGPSGNTIYF. The CDR3, as DNA: TGTGCCAGCAGACCTACAGGGCCCTCTGGAAACACCATATATTTT. Filled out from reference TRBV11-2 and TRBJ1-3, the complete variable domain reads EAGVAQSPRYKIIEKRQSVAFWCNPISGHATLYWYQQILGQGPKLLIQFQNNGVVDDSQLPKDRFSAERLKGVDSTLKIQPAKLEDSAVYLCASRPTGPSGNTIYFGEGSWLTVV.

The chain joins TRBV28 to TRBJ2-7; 8 nucleotides match TRBD2. CDR1 is MDHEN and CDR2 is SYDVKM in the germline V gene. The CDR3 extends over 12 amino acids. Trimming cost V 8 bases and J 3 bases; bases outside gene matches: 3. CDR3 nucleotides: TGTGCCAGCTATACTAGCGGCTACGAGCAGTACTTC. Amino acid sequence: CASYTSGYEQYF. The full variable domain, its missing parts supplied by reference TRBV28 and TRBJ2-7, is DVKVTQSSRYLVKRTGEKVFLECVQDMDHENMFWYRQDPGLGLRLIYFSYDVKMKEKGDIPEGYSVSREKKERFSLILESASTNQTSMYLCASYTSGYEQYFGPGTRLTVT.

This clone was found once. The chain links TRBV18 to TRBJ1-1; no clear D gene. This CDR3 contains 16 residues. CDR1 is KGHSH, CDR2 LQKENI, per germline. V was trimmed by 2 bases and J by 1 base, leaving 14 bases between them. The chain's CDR3 is CASSPTPVGANTEAFF. The CDR3 bases are TGTGCCAGCTCACCAACCCCCGTTGGTGCGAACACTGAAGCTTTCTTT. Together with reference TRBV18 and TRBJ1-1, the CDR3 gives the full variable domain: NAGVMQNPRHLVRRRGQEARLRCSPMKGHSHVYWYRQLPEEGLKFMVYLQKENIIDESGMPKERFSAEFPKEGPSILRIQQVVRGDSAAYFCASSPTPVGANTEAFFGQGTRLTVV.

The chain recombines TRBV21-1 with TRBJ2-4; the table names TRBD1, a call not compared with the DNA. TRBV21-1 is a pseudogene segment. The CDR3 is 14 amino acids. The CDR3, as DNA: TGTGCCAGCAAGGGGGTTAGGGCCAAAAACATTCAGTACTTC. Translation gives CASKGVRAKNIQYF.

The chain uses TRBV5-1 and TRBJ2-1, with a tentative D call TRBD2 (6 bases). V lost 4 bases and J lost 4, with 21 bases in between. The CDR3 spans 17 residues. Germline loops: CDR1 SGHRS, CDR2 YFSETQ. The CDR3 reads CASSPNAGSTAYNEQFF. The CDR3, as DNA: TGCGCCAGCAGCCCCAATGCGGGGTCGACCGCTTACAATGAGCAGTTCTTC.